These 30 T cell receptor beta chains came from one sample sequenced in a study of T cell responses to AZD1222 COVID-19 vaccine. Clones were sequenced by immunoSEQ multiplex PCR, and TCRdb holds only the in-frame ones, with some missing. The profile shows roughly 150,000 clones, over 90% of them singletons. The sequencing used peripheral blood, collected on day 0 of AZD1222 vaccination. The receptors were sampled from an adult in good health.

Written as DNA, the CDR3 is TGTGCCAGCAGCCAAGGGGGCAGGGGGCGGTTCAATGAGCAGTTCTTC. Translating gives CASSQGGRGRFNEQFF. The V gene is TRBV3-1 (or the pseudogene TRBV3-2), the J gene TRBJ2-1; 8 nucleotides line up with TRBD1. The junction had 8 bases not matched to a gene; V was cut back by 1 base and J by 6 bases. Germline V lookup: CDR1 LGHDT, CDR2 YNNKEL (reference sequence). The CDR3 loop spans 16 amino acids.

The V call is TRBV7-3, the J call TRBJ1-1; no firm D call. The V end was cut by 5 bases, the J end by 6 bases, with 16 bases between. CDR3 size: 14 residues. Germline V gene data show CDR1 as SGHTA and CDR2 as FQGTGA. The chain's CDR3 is CASSPGAVNAEAFF. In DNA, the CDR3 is TGTGCCAGCAGCCCGGGAGCCGTTAACGCTGAAGCTTTCTTT.

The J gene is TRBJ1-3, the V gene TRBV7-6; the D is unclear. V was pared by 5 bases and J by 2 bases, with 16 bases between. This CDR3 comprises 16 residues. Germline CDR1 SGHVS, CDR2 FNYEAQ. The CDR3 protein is CASSPDLNVAGNTIYF. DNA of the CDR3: TGTGCCAGCAGCCCGGACTTAAACGTTGCTGGAAACACCATATATTTT.

CDR3 DNA sequence: TGTGCCAGCAGTTACGATACAGGGGAAAGATCACCCCTCCACTTT. This codes for CASSYDTGERSPLHF. The chain couples TRBV6-5 to TRBJ1-6; the match to TRBD1 covers 7 bases. After removal of 2 bases from V and 10 bases from J, the junction contained 8 bases not matched to a gene. There are 15 residues in the CDR3. Germline V gene lookup returns CDR1 MNHEY and CDR2 SVGAGI.

DNA of the CDR3: TGTGCCAGCAGCCCGCGACTCACCGGGGAGCTGTTTTTT. It specifies CASSPRLTGELFF. V is TRBV4-2 and J is TRBJ2-2; no firm D call. The CDR3 spans 13 residues. V was trimmed by 4 bases and J by 4 bases, leaving 7 bases between them. Germline CDR1 is LGHNA and CDR2 is YNFKEQ.

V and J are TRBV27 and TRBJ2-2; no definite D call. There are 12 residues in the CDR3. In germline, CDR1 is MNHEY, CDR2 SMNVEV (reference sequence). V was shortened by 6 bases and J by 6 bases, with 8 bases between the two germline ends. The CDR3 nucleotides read TGTGCCAGCAGGCAACCTTCCGGGGAGCTGTTTTTT. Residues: CASRQPSGELFF.

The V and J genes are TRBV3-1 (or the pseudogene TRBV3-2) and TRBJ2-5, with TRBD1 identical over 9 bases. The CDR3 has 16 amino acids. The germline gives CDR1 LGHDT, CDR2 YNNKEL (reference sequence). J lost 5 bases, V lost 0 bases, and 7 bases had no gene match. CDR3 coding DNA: TGTGCCAGCAGCCAAGACGGGACAGGGCTTGGTGAGACCCAGTACTTC. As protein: CASSQDGTGLGETQYF.

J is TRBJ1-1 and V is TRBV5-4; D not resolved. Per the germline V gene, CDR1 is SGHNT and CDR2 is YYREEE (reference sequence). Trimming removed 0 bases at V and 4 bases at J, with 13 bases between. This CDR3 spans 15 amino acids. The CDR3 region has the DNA TGTGCCAGCAGCTTGGGTCAAATGAAGGGCACTGAAGCTTTCTTT. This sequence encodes CASSLGQMKGTEAFF.

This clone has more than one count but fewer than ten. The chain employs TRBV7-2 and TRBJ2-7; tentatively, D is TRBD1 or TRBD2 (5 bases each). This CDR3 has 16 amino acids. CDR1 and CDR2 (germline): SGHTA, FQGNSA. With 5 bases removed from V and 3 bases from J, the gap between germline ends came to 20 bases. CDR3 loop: CASSLTQGWERYEQYF. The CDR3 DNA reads TGTGCCAGCAGCCTTACCCAGGGCTGGGAGCGCTACGAGCAGTACTTC.

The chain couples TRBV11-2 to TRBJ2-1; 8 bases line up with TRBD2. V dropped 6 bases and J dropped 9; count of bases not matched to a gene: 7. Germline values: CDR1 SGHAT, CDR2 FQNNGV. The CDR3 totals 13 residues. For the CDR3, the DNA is TGTGCCAGCAGAACGCTGACTAGCGTTGAGCAGTTCTTC. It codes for CASRTLTSVEQFF.

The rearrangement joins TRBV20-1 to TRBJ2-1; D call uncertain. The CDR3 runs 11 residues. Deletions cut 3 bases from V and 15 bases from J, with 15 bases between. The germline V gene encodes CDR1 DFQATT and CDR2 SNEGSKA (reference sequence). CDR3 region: CSASGPPSGFF. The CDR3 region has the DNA TGCAGTGCTAGCGGCCCCCCGAGTGGGTTCTTC.

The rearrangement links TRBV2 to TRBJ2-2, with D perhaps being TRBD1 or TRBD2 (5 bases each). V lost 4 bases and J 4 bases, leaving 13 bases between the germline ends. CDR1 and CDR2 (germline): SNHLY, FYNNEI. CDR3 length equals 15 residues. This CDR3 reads CASSAEFGGTGELFF. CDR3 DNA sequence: TGTGCCAGCAGTGCAGAATTTGGGGGCACCGGGGAGCTGTTTTTT. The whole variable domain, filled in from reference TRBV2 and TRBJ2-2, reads EPEVTQTPSHQVTQMGQEVILRCVPISNHLYFYWYRQILGQKVEFLVSFYNNEISEKSEIFDDQFSVERPDGSNFTLKIRSTKLEDSAMYFCASSAEFGGTGELFFGEGSRLTVL.

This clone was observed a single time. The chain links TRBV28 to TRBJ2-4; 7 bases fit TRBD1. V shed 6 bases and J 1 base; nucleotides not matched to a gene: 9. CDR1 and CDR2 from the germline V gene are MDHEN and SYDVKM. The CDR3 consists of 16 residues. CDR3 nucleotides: TGTGCCAGCAGAGTGACAGGGTTGAGGGCCAAAAACATTCAGTACTTC. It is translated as CASRVTGLRAKNIQYF.

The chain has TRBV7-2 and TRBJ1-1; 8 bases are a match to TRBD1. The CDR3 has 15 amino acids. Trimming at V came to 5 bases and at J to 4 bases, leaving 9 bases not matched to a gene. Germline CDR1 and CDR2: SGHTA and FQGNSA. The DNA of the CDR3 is TGTGCCAGCAGCACAGCAGGGGGCGCGGGCACTGAAGCTTTCTTT. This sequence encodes CASSTAGGAGTEAFF.

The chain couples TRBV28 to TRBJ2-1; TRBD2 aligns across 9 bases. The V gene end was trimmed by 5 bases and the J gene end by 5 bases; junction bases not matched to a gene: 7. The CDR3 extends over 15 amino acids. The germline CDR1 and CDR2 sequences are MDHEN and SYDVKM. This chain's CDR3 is CASSPEIAGDNEQFF. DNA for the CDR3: TGTGCCAGCAGTCCCGAAATAGCGGGAGACAATGAGCAGTTCTTC.

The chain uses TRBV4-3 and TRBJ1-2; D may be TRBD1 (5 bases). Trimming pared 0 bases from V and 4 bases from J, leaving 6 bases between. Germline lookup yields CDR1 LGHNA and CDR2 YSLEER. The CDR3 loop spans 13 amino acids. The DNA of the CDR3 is TGCGCCAGCAGCCAAGAGGGGACCTATGGCTACACCTTC. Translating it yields CASSQEGTYGYTF.

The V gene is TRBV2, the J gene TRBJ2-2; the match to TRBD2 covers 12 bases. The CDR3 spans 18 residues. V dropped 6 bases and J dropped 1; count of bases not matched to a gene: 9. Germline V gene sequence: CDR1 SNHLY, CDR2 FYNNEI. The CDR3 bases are TGTGCCAGCAGCCTCGGGCTAGCGGGGGGGAAGAACACCGGGGAGCTGTTTTTT. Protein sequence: CASSLGLAGGKNTGELFF.

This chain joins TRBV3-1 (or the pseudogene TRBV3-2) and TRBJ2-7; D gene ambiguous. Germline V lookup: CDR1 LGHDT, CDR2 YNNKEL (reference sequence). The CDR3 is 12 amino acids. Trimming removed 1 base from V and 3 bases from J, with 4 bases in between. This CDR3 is CASSQVVYEQYF. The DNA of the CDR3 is TGTGCCAGCAGCCAAGTCGTCTACGAGCAGTACTTC.

CDR3 DNA: TGTGCCACCAGCCAGGAGGGATTGCAGCCCCAGCATTTT. It is translated as CATSQEGLQPQHF. This chain uses TRBV15 with TRBJ1-5; D gene ambiguous. Trimming removed 5 bases from V and 7 bases from J, with 12 bases in between. CDR1 and CDR2 from the germline V gene are LNHNV and YYDKDF (reference sequence). This CDR3 comprises 13 residues.

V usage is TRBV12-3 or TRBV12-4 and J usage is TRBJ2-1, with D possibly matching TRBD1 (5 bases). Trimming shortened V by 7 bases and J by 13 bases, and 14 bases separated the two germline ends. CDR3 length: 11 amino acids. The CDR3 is CASTSVTVQFF. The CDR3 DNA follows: TGTGCCAGCACCTCTGTGACAGTACAGTTCTTC.

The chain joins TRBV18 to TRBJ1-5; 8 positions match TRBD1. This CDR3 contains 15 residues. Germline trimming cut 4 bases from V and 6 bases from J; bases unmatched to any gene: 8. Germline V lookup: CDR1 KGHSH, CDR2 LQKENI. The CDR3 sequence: CASSQGQGRSQPQHF. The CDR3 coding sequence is TGTGCCAGCTCACAAGGACAGGGTCGAAGTCAGCCCCAGCATTTT. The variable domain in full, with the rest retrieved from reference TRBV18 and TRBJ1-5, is NAGVMQNPRHLVRRRGQEARLRCSPMKGHSHVYWYRQLPEEGLKFMVYLQKENIIDESGMPKERFSAEFPKEGPSILRIQQVVRGDSAAYFCASSQGQGRSQPQHFGDGTRLSIL.

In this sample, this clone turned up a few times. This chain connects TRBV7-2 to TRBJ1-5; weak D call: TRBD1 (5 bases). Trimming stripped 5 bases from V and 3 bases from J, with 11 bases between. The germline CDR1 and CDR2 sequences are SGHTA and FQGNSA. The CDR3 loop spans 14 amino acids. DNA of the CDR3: TGTGCCAGCAGCCGGCAGGGTGCCAATCAGCCCCAGCATTTT. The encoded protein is CASSRQGANQPQHF.

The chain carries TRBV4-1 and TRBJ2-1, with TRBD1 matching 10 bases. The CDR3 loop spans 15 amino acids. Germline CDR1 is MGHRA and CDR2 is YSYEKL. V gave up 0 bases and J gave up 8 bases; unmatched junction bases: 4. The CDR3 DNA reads TGCGCCAGCAGCCAAGACCTCGGACAGGGGGATGAGCAGTTCTTC. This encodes CASSQDLGQGDEQFF.

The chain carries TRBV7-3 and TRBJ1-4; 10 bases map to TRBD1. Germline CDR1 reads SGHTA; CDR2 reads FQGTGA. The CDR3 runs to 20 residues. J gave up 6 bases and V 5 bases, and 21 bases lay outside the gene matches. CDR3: CASSRVRGAASGTGDEKLFF. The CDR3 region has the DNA TGTGCCAGCAGCCGAGTGAGGGGTGCGGCGTCCGGGACAGGGGATGAAAAACTGTTTTTT.

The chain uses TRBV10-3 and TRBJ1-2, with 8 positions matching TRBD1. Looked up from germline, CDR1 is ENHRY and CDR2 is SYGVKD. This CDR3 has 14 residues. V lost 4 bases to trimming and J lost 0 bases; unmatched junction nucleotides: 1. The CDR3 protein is CAISAQGANYGYTF. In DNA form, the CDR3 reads TGTGCCATCAGTGCACAGGGGGCTAACTATGGCTACACCTTC.

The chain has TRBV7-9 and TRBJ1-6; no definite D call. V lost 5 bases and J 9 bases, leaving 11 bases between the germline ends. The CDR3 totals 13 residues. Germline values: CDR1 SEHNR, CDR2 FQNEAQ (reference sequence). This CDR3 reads CASSPSGSSPLHF. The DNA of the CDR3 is TGTGCCAGCAGCCCCTCGGGGAGTTCACCCCTCCACTTT.

CDR3 nucleotides: TGTGCCAGCGTGGGACAGGGGAACACCGGGGAGCTGTTTTTT. Amino acid sequence: CASVGQGNTGELFF. The V call is TRBV19, the J call TRBJ2-2; the match to TRBD1 covers 9 bases. J lost 1 base, V lost 9 bases, and 3 bases had no gene match. The germline gives CDR1 LNHDA, CDR2 SQIVND (reference sequence). This CDR3 is built from 14 residues.

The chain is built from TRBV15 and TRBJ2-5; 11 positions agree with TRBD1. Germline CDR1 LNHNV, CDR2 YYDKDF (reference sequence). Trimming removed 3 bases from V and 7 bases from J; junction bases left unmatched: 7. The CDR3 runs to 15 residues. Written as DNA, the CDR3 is TGTGCCACCAGCAGGGACAGGGGGCGAGAAGGGACCCAGTACTTC. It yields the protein CATSRDRGREGTQYF.

The CDR3 nucleotides read TGTGCCAGCAGTTCAGGACTAGCGGGTAGTGAGACCCAGTACTTC. Protein: CASSSGLAGSETQYF. The chain is built from TRBV28 and TRBJ2-5, with 11 bases aligning to TRBD2. Losses at the gene ends were 4 bases for V and 5 bases for J; bases not matched to a gene: 6. Germline-derived CDR1 and CDR2 are MDHEN and SYDVKM. CDR3 length: 15 residues. The full variable domain, in which reference TRBV28 and TRBJ2-5 provide the parts outside the CDR3, is DVKVTQSSRYLVKRTGEKVFLECVQDMDHENMFWYRQDPGLGLRLIYFSYDVKMKEKGDIPEGYSVSREKKERFSLILESASTNQTSMYLCASSSGLAGSETQYFGPGTRLLVL.

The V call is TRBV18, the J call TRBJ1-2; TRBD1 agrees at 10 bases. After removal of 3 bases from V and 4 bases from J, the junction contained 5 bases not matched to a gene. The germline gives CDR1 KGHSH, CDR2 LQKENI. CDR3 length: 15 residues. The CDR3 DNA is TGTGCCAGCTCACCGGGGACAGGGGTTTCCTATGGCTACACCTTC. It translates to CASSPGTGVSYGYTF.